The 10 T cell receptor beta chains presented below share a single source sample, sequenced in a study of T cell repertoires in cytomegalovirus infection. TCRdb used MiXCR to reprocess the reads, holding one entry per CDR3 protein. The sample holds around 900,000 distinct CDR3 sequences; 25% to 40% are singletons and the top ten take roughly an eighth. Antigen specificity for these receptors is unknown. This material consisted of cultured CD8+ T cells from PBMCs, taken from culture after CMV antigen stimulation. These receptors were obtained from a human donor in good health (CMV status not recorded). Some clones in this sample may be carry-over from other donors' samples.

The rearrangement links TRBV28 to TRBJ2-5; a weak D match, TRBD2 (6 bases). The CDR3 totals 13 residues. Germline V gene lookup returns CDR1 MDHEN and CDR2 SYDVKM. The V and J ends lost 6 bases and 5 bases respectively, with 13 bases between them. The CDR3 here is CASSIGGWETQYF. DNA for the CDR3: TGTGCCAGCAGCATCGGGGGTTGGGAGACCCAGTACTTC.

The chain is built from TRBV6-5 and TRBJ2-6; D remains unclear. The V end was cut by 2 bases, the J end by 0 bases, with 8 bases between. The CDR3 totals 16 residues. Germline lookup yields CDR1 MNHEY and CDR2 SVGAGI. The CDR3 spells CASSYVESSGANVLTF. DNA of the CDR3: TGTGCCAGCAGTTACGTCGAGTCCTCTGGGGCCAACGTCCTGACTTTC.

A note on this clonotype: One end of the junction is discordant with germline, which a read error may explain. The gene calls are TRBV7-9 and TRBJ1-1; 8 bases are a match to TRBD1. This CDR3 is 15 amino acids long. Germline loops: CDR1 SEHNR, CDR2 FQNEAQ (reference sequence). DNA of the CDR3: TGTGCCAGAAGCTCACTTCAGGGGGCGAAGACTGAAGCTTTCTTT. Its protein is CARSSLQGAKTEAFF.

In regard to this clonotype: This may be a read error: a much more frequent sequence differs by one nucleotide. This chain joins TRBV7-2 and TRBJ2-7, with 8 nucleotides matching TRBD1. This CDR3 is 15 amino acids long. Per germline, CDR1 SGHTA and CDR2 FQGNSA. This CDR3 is CVSSFRLQGAYEQYV. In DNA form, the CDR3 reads TGTGTCAGCAGCTTTAGGCTACAGGGGGCCTACGAGCAGTACGTC.

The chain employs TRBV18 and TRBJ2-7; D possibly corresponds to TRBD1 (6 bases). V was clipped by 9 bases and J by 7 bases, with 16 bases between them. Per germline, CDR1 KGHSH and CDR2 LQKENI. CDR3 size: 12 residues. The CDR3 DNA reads TGTGCCAGACCGGGACACCCTAGGGAGCAGTACGTC. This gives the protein CARPGHPREQYV.

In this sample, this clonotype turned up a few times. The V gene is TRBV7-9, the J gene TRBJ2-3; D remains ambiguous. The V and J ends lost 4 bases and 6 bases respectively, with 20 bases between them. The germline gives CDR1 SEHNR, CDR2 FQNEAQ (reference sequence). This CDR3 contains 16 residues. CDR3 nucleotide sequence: TGTGCCAGCAGCTCCAACCCCACCGAATCTCGCGATACGCAGTATTTT. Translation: CASSSNPTESRDTQYF.

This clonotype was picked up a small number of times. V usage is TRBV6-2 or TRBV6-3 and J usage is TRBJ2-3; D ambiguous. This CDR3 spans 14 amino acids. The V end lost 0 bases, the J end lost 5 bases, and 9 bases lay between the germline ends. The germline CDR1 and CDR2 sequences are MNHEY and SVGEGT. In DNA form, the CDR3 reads TGTGCCAGCAGTTACTCGGCCGGGTTAGATACGCAGTATTTT. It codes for CASSYSAGLDTQYF.

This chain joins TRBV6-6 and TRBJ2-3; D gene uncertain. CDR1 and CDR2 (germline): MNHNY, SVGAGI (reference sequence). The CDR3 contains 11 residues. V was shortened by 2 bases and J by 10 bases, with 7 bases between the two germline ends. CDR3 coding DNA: TGTGCCAGCAGTTACCCCGATGCGCAGTATTTT. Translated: CASSYPDAQYF.

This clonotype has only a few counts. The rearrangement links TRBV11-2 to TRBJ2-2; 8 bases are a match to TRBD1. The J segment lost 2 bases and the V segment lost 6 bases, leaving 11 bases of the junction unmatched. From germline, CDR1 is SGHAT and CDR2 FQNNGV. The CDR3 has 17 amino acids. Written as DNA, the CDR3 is TGTGCCAGCAGGTCCCCTACGGACAGGGCTAACACCGGGGAGCTGTTTTTT. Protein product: CASRSPTDRANTGELFF.

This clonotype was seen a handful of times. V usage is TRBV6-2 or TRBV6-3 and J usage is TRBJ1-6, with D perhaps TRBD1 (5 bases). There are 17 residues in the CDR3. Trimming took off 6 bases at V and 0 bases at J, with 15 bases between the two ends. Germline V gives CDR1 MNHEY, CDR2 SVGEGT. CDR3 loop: CASRRGTASSYNSPLHF. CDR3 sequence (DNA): TGTGCCAGCAGGCGGGGGACGGCCAGCTCCTATAATTCACCCCTCCACTTT.